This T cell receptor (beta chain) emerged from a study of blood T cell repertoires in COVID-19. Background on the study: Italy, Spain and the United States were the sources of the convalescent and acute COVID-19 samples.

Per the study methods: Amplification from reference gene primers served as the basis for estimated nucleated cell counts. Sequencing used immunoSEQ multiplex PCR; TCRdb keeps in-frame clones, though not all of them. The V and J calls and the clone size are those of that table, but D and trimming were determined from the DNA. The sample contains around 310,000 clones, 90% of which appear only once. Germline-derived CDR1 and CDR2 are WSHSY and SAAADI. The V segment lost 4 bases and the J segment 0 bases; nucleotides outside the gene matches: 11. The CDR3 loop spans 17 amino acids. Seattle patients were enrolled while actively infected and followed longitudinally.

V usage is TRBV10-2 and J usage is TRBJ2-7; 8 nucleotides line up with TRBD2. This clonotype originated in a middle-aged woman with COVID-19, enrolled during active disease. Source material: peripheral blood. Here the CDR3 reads CASSVTWTSPSSYEQYF. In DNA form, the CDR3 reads TGCGCCAGCAGTGTCACTTGGACTAGCCCGAGCTCCTACGAGCAGTACTTC.